This T cell receptor beta chain emerged from a study of T cell responses to AZD1222 COVID-19 vaccine. Details on this clone: The antigen is undetermined.

Regarding the study as a whole: Clonal diversity may have been underestimated in mostly white British donors.

The CDR3 is 14 residues long. Germline CDR1 LNHDA, CDR2 SQIVND (reference sequence). V gave up 7 bases and J gave up 9 bases; unmatched junction bases: 11. Measured with immunoSEQ multiplex PCR; TCRdb has only the in-frame clones, and not every one. The table lists around 160,000 clones, about 89% of them singletons, with 2.8% in the top ten. The sample consisted of peripheral blood, taken on day 0 of MenACWY control vaccination. The chain joins TRBV19 to TRBJ1-3; the match to TRBD1 covers 8 bases. The receptor was isolated from an adult in good health. The CDR3 bases are TGTGCCAGTACCGTTGACAGGGGAGAGATCACCATATATTTT. This translates into CASTVDRGEITIYF.